One TCR beta chain is described in this entry. A read error may account for a junction end that differs from germline. Looked up from germline, CDR1 is SEHNR and CDR2 is FQNEAQ (reference sequence). CDR3 length: 15 residues. The data are from a study of blood T cells in healthy people across ages. With a J-beta primer mix and a sample-barcoded 5' primer, a second PCR ran about 7 to 12 cycles. TCRdb recomputed calls from the 5' RACE reads with MiXCR, one row per CDR3 protein. The table shows around 1,100,000 distinct CDR3 sequences, with about two fifths occurring only once. Donors were systemically healthy Caucasian individuals from Russia aged 6 to 90 years.

The sequencing sample was made of blood. This sequence was found in a man in his late teens or twenties in good health. The V call is TRBV7-9, the J call TRBJ2-1; TRBD2 agrees at 7 bases. This CDR3 is CASSQGGGSSNEQFF. In DNA form, the CDR3 reads TGTGCCAGCAGCCAAGGCGGGGGATCCTCCAATGAGCAGTTCTTC.